This T cell receptor (beta chain) was captured in a study of CD8+ T cells in alopecia areata. Study-level information: Treated patients were given 5 to 10 mg oral tofacitinib twice daily.

The CDR3 spans 15 residues. Germline CDR1 is LNHNV and CDR2 is YYDKDF (reference sequence). V gave up 1 base and J gave up 3 bases; unmatched junction bases: 3. RNA extraction was followed by reverse transcription into cDNA, which acted as the sequencing template. Sequencing used immunoSEQ multiplex PCR; TCRdb keeps in-frame clones, though not all of them. The repertoire consists of 150,000 to 200,000 clones, with about 67% occurring once and the leading ten covering roughly an eighth. Study observations and caveats: Elevated clonality characterized lesional scalp relative to normal scalp, particularly in alopecia totalis/universalis.

The researchers isolated CD4+ and CD8+ T cells from PBMCs by sorting. Remarks on this clone: What it recognizes is unknown.

The receptor's source is a human donor with alopecia areata. This chain uses TRBV15 with TRBJ1-5; 7 nucleotides align to TRBD1. The input for sequencing was CD8+ T cells sorted from blood, taken at week 0. CDR3 region: CATSRGQGFNQPQHF. The CDR3 region has the DNA TGTGCCACCAGCAGAGGACAGGGCTTCAATCAGCCCCAGCATTTT.